The present T cell receptor (beta chain) was sequenced within a study of blood T cell repertoires in COVID-19. Study-level background: In each case, the material was cDNA or gDNA derived from T cells, B-cell-depleted T cells, or PBMCs.

Trimming at V came to 3 bases and at J to 13 bases, leaving 9 bases not matched to a gene. CDR3 length equals 13 residues. Germline lookup yields CDR1 KGHSH and CDR2 LQKENI. Assay: immunoSEQ multiplex PCR; the TCRdb copy retains only in-frame clones and omits some. Seen here are 210,000 or so clones, 85% to 90% observed once, and the top ten hold 2% to 2.5%. V usage is TRBV18 and J usage is TRBJ2-1; 7 bases are shared with TRBD2. Material: peripheral blood. This clonotype originated in a woman aged 45-65 years with acute or convalescent COVID-19. The CDR3 region is CASSPGTTRLQFF. In nucleotides, the CDR3 is TGTGCCAGCTCACCCGGGACTACTCGGCTCCAGTTCTTC.